Below are 30 T cell receptor beta chains sequenced from a single sample in a study of cytomegalovirus exposure and HLA in healthy donors. The primer mix had 60 Vbeta and 13 Jbeta primers. Sequencing used immunoSEQ multiplex PCR; TCRdb keeps in-frame clones, though not all of them. This sample has 160,000 or so clones, with 60% to 85% found just once. The sequenced sample was PBMCs. Receptors originate from a woman between 35 and 50 years old in good health and CMV-seropositive.

The chain employs TRBV5-4 and TRBJ1-4; D remains unclear. The CDR3 totals 13 residues. In germline, CDR1 is SGHNT, CDR2 YYREEE (reference sequence). Trimming pared 5 bases from V and 0 bases from J, leaving 5 bases between. This CDR3 reads CASRSATNEKLFF. The CDR3, as DNA: TGTGCCAGCAGGAGTGCAACTAATGAAAAACTGTTTTTT. Full variable domain (remainder filled in from reference TRBV5-4 and TRBJ1-4): ETGVTQSPTHLIKTRGQQVTLRCSSQSGHNTVSWYQQALGQGPQFIFQYYREEENGRGNFPPRFSGLQFPNYSSELNVNALELDDSALYLCASRSATNEKLFFGSGTQLSVL.

V usage is TRBV30 and J usage is TRBJ2-2; D is uncertain. Germline loops: CDR1 GTSNPN, CDR2 SVGIG (reference sequence). This CDR3 spans 13 amino acids. V lost 3 bases and J 2 bases, leaving 7 bases between the germline ends. Here the CDR3 DNA reads TGTGCCTGGAGCCATCTAAACACCGGGGAGCTGTTTTTT. As protein: CAWSHLNTGELFF. The full variable domain, with the rest looked up from reference TRBV30 and TRBJ2-2, is SQTIHQWPATLVQPVGSPLSLECTVEGTSNPNLYWYRQAAGRGLQLLFYSVGIGQISSEVPQNLSASRPQDRQFILSSKKLLLSDSGFYLCAWSHLNTGELFFGEGSRLTVL.

The chain recombines TRBV19 with TRBJ1-5; 9 nucleotides line up with TRBD1. The CDR3 sequence is 16 residues long. The germline gives CDR1 LNHDA, CDR2 SQIVND (reference sequence). V shed 8 bases, J shed 2 bases, and the junction held 10 bases outside the gene matches. The CDR3 reads CASHPTGGDGNQPQHF. CDR3 nucleotide sequence: TGTGCCAGTCACCCCACAGGGGGCGATGGCAATCAGCCCCAGCATTTT.

The chain joins TRBV9 to TRBJ1-6, with unresolved D. There are 14 residues in the CDR3. Trimming cost V 4 bases and J 11 bases, with 16 bases left between them. The germline V gene encodes CDR1 SGDLS and CDR2 YYNGEE. For the CDR3, the DNA is TGTGCCAGCAGCCCATACGGAGAGACCACACCCCTCCACTTT. This sequence encodes CASSPYGETTPLHF.

V is TRBV6-1 and J is TRBJ1-4, with 9 bases that match TRBD1. This CDR3 has 14 residues. J lost 7 bases, V lost 5 bases, and 5 bases had no gene match. Germline lookup yields CDR1 MNHNS and CDR2 SASEGT. The CDR3 bases are TGTGCCAGCAGTCAACAGGGGGCGACTGAAAAACTGTTTTTT. It codes for CASSQQGATEKLFF.

The genes are TRBV18 and TRBJ2-2; D not resolved. The CDR3 extends over 12 amino acids. CDR1 KGHSH and CDR2 LQKENI come from the germline V gene. V lost 2 bases and J 6 bases, leaving 4 bases between the germline ends. CDR3 nucleotides: TGTGCCAGCTCACCAGGGCCCGGGGAGCTGTTTTTT. Protein: CASSPGPGELFF.

To note about this clone: At one end the junction does not follow the germline gene, possibly because of a read error. The V gene is TRBV5-6, the J gene TRBJ2-4; possibly TRBD1 for D (6 bases). The CDR3 length is 14 residues. The germline V gene encodes CDR1 SGHDT and CDR2 YYEEEE. CDR3 sequence: CASSPWDNKNSQYF. In DNA, the CDR3 is TGTGCCAGCAGCCCCTGGGACAACAAAAACAGTCAGTACTTC.

This clone has more than one count but fewer than ten. The chain is built from TRBV9 and TRBJ2-2, with D perhaps matching TRBD1 (6 bases). The length of the CDR3 is 14 residues. CDR1 is SGDLS, CDR2 YYNGEE, per germline. V lost 3 bases to trimming and J lost 1 base, with 7 bases between them. The CDR3 region is CASSEGQNTGELFF. In nucleotides, the CDR3 is TGTGCCAGCAGCGAGGGACAGAACACCGGGGAGCTGTTTTTT.

The chain joins TRBV6-1 to TRBJ1-5, with TRBD1 matching over 7 bases. This CDR3 region has 15 residues. The germline V gene has CDR1 MNHNS and CDR2 SASEGT. The V gene end was trimmed by 6 bases and the J gene end by 5 bases; junction bases not matched to a gene: 10. In nucleotides, the CDR3 is TGTGCCAGCAGCCATAACGACAGGGCCGATCAGCCCCAGCATTTT. Its translation: CASSHNDRADQPQHF.

The chain uses TRBV10-3 and TRBJ1-2; D is unresolved. Germline V lookup: CDR1 ENHRY, CDR2 SYGVKD. The CDR3 is 13 residues long. The V gene lost 3 bases and the J gene lost 8 bases, with 13 bases spanning the gap. CDR3: CAISDQVMAGYTF. DNA for the CDR3: TGTGCCATCAGTGATCAGGTCATGGCGGGCTACACCTTC.

The genes are TRBV4-2 and TRBJ1-3; D call uncertain. V lost 0 bases to trimming and J lost 0 bases, with 6 bases between them. The CDR3 covers 15 residues. Looked up from germline, CDR1 is LGHNA and CDR2 is YNFKEQ. The CDR3 sequence is CASSQEMSSGNTIYF. The CDR3 region has the DNA TGTGCCAGCAGCCAAGAGATGAGCTCTGGAAACACCATATATTTT.

The rearrangement links TRBV7-2 to TRBJ1-2; possibly TRBD1 for D (5 bases). Trimming shortened V by 5 bases and J by 1 base, and 14 bases separated the two germline ends. The CDR3 runs 15 residues. Per germline, CDR1 SGHTA and CDR2 FQGNSA. CDR3 nucleotide sequence: TGTGCCAGCAGCCCTTCGGGGGGTATTAACTATGGCTACACCTTC. Protein sequence: CASSPSGGINYGYTF.

The chain uses TRBV30 and TRBJ1-4; the match to TRBD1 covers 7 bases. The junction had 9 bases not matched to a gene; V was cut back by 3 bases and J by 8 bases. The germline gives CDR1 GTSNPN, CDR2 SVGIG (reference sequence). The CDR3 spans 14 residues. The CDR3 DNA reads as TGTGCCTGGAGGGAACAGGGGAGGAGGGAAAAACTGTTTTTT. This sequence encodes CAWREQGRREKLFF. The whole variable domain, filled in from reference TRBV30 and TRBJ1-4, reads SQTIHQWPATLVQPVGSPLSLECTVEGTSNPNLYWYRQAAGRGLQLLFYSVGIGQISSEVPQNLSASRPQDRQFILSSKKLLLSDSGFYLCAWREQGRREKLFFGSGTQLSVL.

The V call is TRBV15, the J call TRBJ1-1; D gene uncertain. Germline CDR1 is LNHNV and CDR2 is YYDKDF (reference sequence). This CDR3 is built from 14 residues. Between the trimmed V and J ends, which lost 0 bases and 10 bases, there was a span of 15 bases. The chain's CDR3 is CATSRDHGVGVAFF. The CDR3 nucleotides are TGTGCCACCAGCAGAGATCATGGGGTCGGGGTAGCTTTCTTT.

V gene TRBV11-2 combines with J gene TRBJ1-1; no definite D call. This CDR3 spans 14 amino acids. Germline V gene sequence: CDR1 SGHAT, CDR2 FQNNGV. V shed 4 bases and J shed 4 bases, with 13 bases lying between them. The CDR3 DNA reads TGTGCCAGCAGCTCGCCTCGACTGGTCACTGAAGCTTTCTTT. Encoded protein: CASSSPRLVTEAFF.

This clone was observed a handful of times. This rearrangement joins TRBV19 to TRBJ2-3; D is unresolved. This CDR3 comprises 14 residues. The ends were cut back, 6 bases at V and 6 bases at J, with 16 bases in the middle. In germline, CDR1 is LNHDA, CDR2 SQIVND (reference sequence). The CDR3 sequence is CASSLAMGLDTQYF. For the CDR3, the DNA is TGTGCCAGTAGCCTGGCCATGGGCCTGGATACGCAGTATTTT.

V is TRBV11-3 and J is TRBJ2-1, with D possibly matching TRBD1 (6 bases). Germline V gives CDR1 SGHNT, CDR2 YENEEA. The CDR3 loop spans 15 amino acids. Trimming took 2 bases from V and 6 from J, leaving 14 bases between them. In DNA, the CDR3 is TGTGCCAGCAGCTTAAGTTCCAGGGGAGTCAATGAGCAGTTCTTC. Its translation: CASSLSSRGVNEQFF.

The V and J genes are TRBV19 and TRBJ1-5; 7 bases match TRBD1. The ends lost 3 bases at V and 6 bases at J; junction bases unmatched: 5. Germline CDR1 is LNHDA and CDR2 is SQIVND (reference sequence). The CDR3 has 14 amino acids. In DNA form, the CDR3 reads TGTGCCAGTAGTATGTTAACAGGGGCTCAGCCCCAGCATTTT. This gives the protein CASSMLTGAQPQHF.

The genes are TRBV7-9 and TRBJ1-2; D is perhaps TRBD1 (5 bases). Trimming shortened V by 0 bases and J by 4 bases, and 6 bases separated the two germline ends. This CDR3 spans 13 amino acids. CDR1 is SEHNR and CDR2 is FQNEAQ in the germline V gene (reference sequence). The CDR3 DNA reads as TGTGCCAGCAGCTTAGCCGGGGGCTATGGCTACACCTTC. Translating gives CASSLAGGYGYTF.

The rearrangement joins TRBV6-1 to TRBJ1-3; D perhaps matches TRBD1 (5 bases). Germline assignment: CDR1 MNHNS and CDR2 SASEGT. The CDR3 length is 15 residues. Trimming took off 2 bases at V and 5 bases at J, with 13 bases between the two ends. The CDR3 sequence: CASSELGQRRNTIYF. The CDR3 DNA sequence: TGTGCCAGCAGTGAACTGGGGCAGCGTAGAAACACCATATATTTT.

The J gene is TRBJ2-1, the V gene TRBV7-3; a possible D gene is TRBD2 (7 bases). V lost 1 base and J lost 6, with 13 bases in between. Germline V gives CDR1 SGHTA, CDR2 FQGTGA. The CDR3 has 15 amino acids. CDR3 amino acids: CASSLRGGGFNEQFF. CDR3 in DNA: TGTGCCAGCAGCTTAAGGGGGGGCGGTTTCAATGAGCAGTTCTTC.

This sequence joins TRBV19 and TRBJ2-5; 8 positions match TRBD2. CDR1 and CDR2 (germline): LNHDA, SQIVND (reference sequence). The CDR3 consists of 16 residues. V lost 2 bases to trimming and J lost 2 bases; unmatched junction nucleotides: 7. The CDR3 is CASSIRGTSPQETQYF. The CDR3 DNA reads as TGTGCCAGTAGTATAAGGGGGACTAGTCCGCAAGAGACCCAGTACTTC.

V usage is TRBV5-1 and J usage is TRBJ1-1; 8 bases are a match to TRBD1. The CDR3 spans 16 residues. CDR1 and CDR2 from the germline V gene are SGHRS and YFSETQ. V dropped 0 bases and J dropped 2; count of bases not matched to a gene: 6. The CDR3 is CASSLVVQGANTEAFF. The CDR3 DNA follows: TGCGCCAGCAGCTTGGTTGTGCAGGGGGCCAACACTGAAGCTTTCTTT.

V gene TRBV11-2 combines with J gene TRBJ2-1; D perhaps matches TRBD1 (5 bases). V was trimmed by 3 bases and J by 9 bases, leaving 15 bases between them. Germline CDR1 is SGHAT and CDR2 is FQNNGV. This CDR3 has 14 amino acids. Here the CDR3 reads CASSFPPQGGEQFF. As DNA, the CDR3 is TGTGCCAGCAGCTTTCCTCCGCAGGGTGGTGAGCAGTTCTTC.

This chain links TRBV11-1 with TRBJ1-1, with 9 bases fitting TRBD1. The CDR3 contains 13 residues. Looked up from germline, CDR1 is SGHAT and CDR2 is FQDESV (reference sequence). V was pared by 1 base and J by 11 bases, with 5 bases of the junction left unmatched. The CDR3 DNA follows: TGTGCCAGCAGCTTAGTAGGGGACAGGGTTGCTTTCTTT. This encodes CASSLVGDRVAFF.

The V call is TRBV9, the J call TRBJ2-5; 13 bases line up with TRBD2. CDR1 is SGDLS, CDR2 YYNGEE, per germline. The junction had 5 bases not matched to a gene; V was cut back by 3 bases and J by 3 bases. The CDR3 is 16 amino acids. The CDR3 is CASSDLTSGGKETQYF. CDR3 nucleotides: TGTGCCAGCAGCGACCTGACTAGCGGGGGGAAAGAGACCCAGTACTTC.

J is TRBJ2-7 and V is TRBV7-3, with a tentative D call TRBD2 (5 bases). Trimming removed 1 base from V and 0 bases from J, with 10 bases in between. This CDR3 contains 15 residues. Germline lookup yields CDR1 SGHTA and CDR2 FQGTGA. CDR3 loop: CASSLSPGSSYEQYF. CDR3 nucleotides: TGTGCCAGCAGCTTAAGTCCGGGGAGCTCCTACGAGCAGTACTTC.

The V call is TRBV7-9, the J call TRBJ1-1, with a weak D call TRBD1 (5 bases). This CDR3 has 12 amino acids. CDR1 and CDR2 from the germline V gene are SEHNR and FQNEAQ (reference sequence). V was trimmed by 4 bases and J by 5 bases, leaving 8 bases between them. The CDR3 loop reads CASSSGGTEAFF. The CDR3 DNA sequence: TGTGCCAGCAGCTCGGGGGGTACTGAAGCTTTCTTT.

The chain carries TRBV6-5 and TRBJ2-7, with 7 bases matching TRBD1. Germline lookup yields CDR1 MNHEY and CDR2 SVGAGI. The CDR3 extends over 15 amino acids. V lost 6 bases and J lost 4; bases outside the gene matches: 12. CDR3 sequence reads: CASSRANRGGYEQYF. CDR3 nucleotide sequence: TGTGCCAGCAGCCGGGCCAACAGGGGCGGATACGAGCAGTACTTC.

The chain couples TRBV5-1 to TRBJ1-1; a possible D gene is TRBD1 (5 bases). The CDR3 spans 16 residues. Germline V gene lookup returns CDR1 SGHRS and CDR2 YFSETQ. V was pared by 6 bases and J by 2 bases, with 20 bases between. CDR3 loop: CASNPLMGQGNTEAFF. DNA for the CDR3: TGCGCCAGCAACCCCCTCATGGGGCAGGGCAACACTGAAGCTTTCTTT.